Below are 2 T cell receptor beta chains sequenced from a single sample in a study of CD8 T cells in Susac syndrome. RNA was extracted with the RNeasy kit, and a quantity of about 0.45 to 1 ug was reverse transcribed using random hexamers. MiXCR, applied by TCRdb to the immunoSEQ multiplex PCR reads, yields one record per CDR3 protein. The sample includes around 69,000 distinct CDR3 sequences, roughly 95% of them seen just once. The source material was CD4+ T cells from PBMCs. The origin of the receptors is a human donor with multiple sclerosis.

V and J are TRBV7-2 and TRBJ2-3, with TRBD2 as a possible D gene (6 bases). The V and J ends lost 5 bases and 0 bases respectively, with 9 bases between them. The CDR3 totals 14 residues. From germline, CDR1 is SGHTA and CDR2 FQGNSA. The CDR3 DNA reads as TGTGCCAGCAGCGAGGGGAGGAGCACAGATACGCAGTATTTT. As protein: CASSEGRSTDTQYF. The complete variable domain, with remaining parts taken from reference TRBV7-2 and TRBJ2-3, reads GAGVSQSPSNKVTEKGKDVELRCDPISGHTALYWYRQSLGQGLEFLIYFQGNSAPDKSGLPSDRFSAERTGGSVSTLTIQRTQQEDSAVYLCASSEGRSTDTQYFGPGTRLTVL.

The chain is built from TRBV11-2 and TRBJ2-7; D may be TRBD2 (5 bases). The V gene lost 6 bases and the J gene lost 6 bases, with 15 bases spanning the gap. Looked up from germline, CDR1 is SGHAT and CDR2 is FQNNGV. The CDR3 sequence is 13 residues long. CDR3 in DNA: TGTGCCAGCAGAATAACGCCGGGGAGCGAGCAGTACTTC. It encodes CASRITPGSEQYF.